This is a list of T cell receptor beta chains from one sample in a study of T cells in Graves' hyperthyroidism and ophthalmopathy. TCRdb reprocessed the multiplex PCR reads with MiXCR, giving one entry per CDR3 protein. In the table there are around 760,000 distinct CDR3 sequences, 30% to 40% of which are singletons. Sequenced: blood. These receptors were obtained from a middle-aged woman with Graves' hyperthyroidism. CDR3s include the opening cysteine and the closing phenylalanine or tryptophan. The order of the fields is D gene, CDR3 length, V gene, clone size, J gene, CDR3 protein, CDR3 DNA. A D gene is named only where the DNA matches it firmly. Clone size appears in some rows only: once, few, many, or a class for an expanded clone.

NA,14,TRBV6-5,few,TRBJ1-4,CASSYSRGDEKLFF,TGTGCCAGCAGTTACTCCCGGGGGGATGAAAAACTGTTTTTT
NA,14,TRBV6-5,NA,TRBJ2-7,CAISYGDRSYEQYF,TGTGCCATCAGTTACGGGGACCGCTCCTACGAGCAGTACTTC
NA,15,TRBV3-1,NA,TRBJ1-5,CASSQDSVSNQPQHF,TGTGCCAGCAGCCAAGATTCTGTTAGCAATCAGCCCCAGCATTTT
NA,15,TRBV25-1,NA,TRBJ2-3,CASSEGGASTDTQYF,TGTGCCAGCAGTGAAGGAGGGGCTAGCACAGATACGCAGTATTTT
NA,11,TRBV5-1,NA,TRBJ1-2,CASRGQPSDTF,TGCGCCAGCAGAGGACAGCCCTCCGACACCTTC
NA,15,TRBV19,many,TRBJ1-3,CASSGGLGSGNTIYF,TGTGCCAGTAGCGGCGGACTGGGCTCTGGAAACACCATATATTTT
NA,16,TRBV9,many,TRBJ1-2,CASSPRSVRRNYGYTF,TGTGCCAGCAGCCCCCGGTCGGTCCGGCGGAACTATGGCTACACCTTC
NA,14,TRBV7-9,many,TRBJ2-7,CASRPRENNYEQYF,TGTGCCAGCAGGCCCAGGGAGAACAACTACGAGCAGTACTTC
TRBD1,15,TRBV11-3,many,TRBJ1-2,CASSLEAGGLDGYTF,TGTGCCAGCAGCTTAGAGGCAGGGGGCCTTGATGGCTACACCTTC
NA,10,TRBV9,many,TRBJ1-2,CASSGPHWTF,TGTGCCAGCAGCGGACCTCATTGGACCTTC
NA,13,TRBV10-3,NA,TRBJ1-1,CAIKEGLNTEAFF,TGTGCCATCAAAGAAGGTTTGAACACTGAGGCTTTCTTT
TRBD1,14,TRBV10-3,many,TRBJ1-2,CAAQRDRVPYGYTF,TGTGCCGCCCAACGGGACAGGGTGCCCTATGGCTACACCTTC
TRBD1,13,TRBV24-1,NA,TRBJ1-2,CATSETGRVGYTF,TGTGCCACCAGTGAGACAGGGCGAGTTGGCTACACCTTC
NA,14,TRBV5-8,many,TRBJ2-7,CASSLGGMGVEQYF,TGTGCCAGCAGCTTAGGAGGGATGGGGGTCGAGCAGTACTTC
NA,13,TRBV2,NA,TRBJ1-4,CASKRKQNEKLFF,TGTGCCAGCAAACGGAAACAGAATGAAAAACTGTTTTTT
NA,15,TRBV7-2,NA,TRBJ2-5,CASSSGGGITETQYF,TGTGCCAGCAGCTCGGGTGGGGGGATCACGGAGACCCAGTACTTC
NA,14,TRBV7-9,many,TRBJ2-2,CASSRHGDTGELFF,TGTGCCAGCAGCAGGCACGGGGACACCGGGGAGCTGTTTTTT
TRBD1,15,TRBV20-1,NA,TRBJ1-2,CSARDAQGAYYGYTF,TGCAGTGCTAGAGATGCACAGGGGGCCTACTATGGCTACACCTTC